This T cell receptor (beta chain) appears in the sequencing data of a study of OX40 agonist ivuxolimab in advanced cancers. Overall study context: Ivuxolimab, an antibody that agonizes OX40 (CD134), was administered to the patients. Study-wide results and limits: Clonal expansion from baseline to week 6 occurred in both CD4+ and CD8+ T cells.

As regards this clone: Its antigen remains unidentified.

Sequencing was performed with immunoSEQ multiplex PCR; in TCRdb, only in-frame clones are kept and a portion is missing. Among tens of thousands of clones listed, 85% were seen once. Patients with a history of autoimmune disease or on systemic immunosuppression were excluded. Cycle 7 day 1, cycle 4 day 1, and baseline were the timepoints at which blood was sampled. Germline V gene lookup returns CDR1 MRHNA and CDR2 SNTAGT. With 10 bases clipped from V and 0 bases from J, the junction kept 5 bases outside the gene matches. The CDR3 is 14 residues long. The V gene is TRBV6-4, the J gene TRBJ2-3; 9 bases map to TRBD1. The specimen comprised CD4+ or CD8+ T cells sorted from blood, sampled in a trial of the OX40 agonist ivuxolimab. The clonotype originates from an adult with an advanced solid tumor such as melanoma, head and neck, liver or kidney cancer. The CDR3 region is CATGGTGSTDTQYF. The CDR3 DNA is TGTGCCACCGGCGGGACAGGGAGCACAGATACGCAGTATTTT.